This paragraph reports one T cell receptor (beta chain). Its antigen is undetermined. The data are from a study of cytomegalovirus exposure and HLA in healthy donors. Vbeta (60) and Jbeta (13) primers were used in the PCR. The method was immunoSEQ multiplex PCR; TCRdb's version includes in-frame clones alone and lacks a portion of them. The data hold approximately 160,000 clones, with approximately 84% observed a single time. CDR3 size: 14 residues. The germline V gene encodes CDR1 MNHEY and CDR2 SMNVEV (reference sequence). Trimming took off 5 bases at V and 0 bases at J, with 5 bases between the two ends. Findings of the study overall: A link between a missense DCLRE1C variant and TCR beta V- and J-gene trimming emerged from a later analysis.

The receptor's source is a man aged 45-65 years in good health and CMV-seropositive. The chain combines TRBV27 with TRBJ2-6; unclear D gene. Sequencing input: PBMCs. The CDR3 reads CASSGHSGANVLTF. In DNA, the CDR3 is TGTGCCAGCAGTGGGCACTCTGGGGCCAACGTCCTGACTTTC.